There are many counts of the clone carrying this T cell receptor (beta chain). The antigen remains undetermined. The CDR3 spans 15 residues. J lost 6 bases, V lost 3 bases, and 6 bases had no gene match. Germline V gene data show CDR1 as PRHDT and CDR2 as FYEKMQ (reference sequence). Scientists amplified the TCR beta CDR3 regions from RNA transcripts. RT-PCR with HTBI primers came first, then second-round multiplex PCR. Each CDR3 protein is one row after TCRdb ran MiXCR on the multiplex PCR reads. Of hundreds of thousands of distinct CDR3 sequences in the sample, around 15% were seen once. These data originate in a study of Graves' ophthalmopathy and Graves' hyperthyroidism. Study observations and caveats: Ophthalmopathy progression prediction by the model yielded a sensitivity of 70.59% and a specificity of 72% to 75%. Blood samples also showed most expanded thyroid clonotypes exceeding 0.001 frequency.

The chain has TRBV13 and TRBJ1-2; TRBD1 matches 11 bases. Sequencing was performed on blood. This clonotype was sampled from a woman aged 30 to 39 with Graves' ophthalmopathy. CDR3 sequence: CASSFGTGGGDGYTF. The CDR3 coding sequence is TGTGCCAGCAGCTTCGGGACAGGGGGGGGAGATGGCTACACCTTC.